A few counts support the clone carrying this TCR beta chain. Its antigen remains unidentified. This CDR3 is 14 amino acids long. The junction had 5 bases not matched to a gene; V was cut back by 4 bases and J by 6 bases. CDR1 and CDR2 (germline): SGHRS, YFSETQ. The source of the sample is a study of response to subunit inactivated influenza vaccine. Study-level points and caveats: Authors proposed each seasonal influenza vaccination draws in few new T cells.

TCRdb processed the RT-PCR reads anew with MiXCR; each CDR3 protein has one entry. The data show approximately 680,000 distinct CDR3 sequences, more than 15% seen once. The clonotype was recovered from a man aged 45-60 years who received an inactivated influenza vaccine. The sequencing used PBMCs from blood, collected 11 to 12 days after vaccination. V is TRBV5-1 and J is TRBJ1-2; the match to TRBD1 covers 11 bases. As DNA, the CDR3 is TGCGCCAGCAGCGTGGGACAGGGGGGCGATGGCTACACCTTC. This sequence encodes CASSVGQGGDGYTF.